What follows is one T cell receptor (beta chain) and its context. The sample holds many counts of this clone. Its antigen remains undetermined. Base qualities were left out, and no much larger clone turns up one base away. TCRbeta CDR3 regions were amplified from genomic DNA using the immunoSEQ Assay, a bias-controlled multiplex PCR. The paper's processing steps were these. Within the assay, amplification of reference gene primers was used to estimate how many nucleated cells each sample contained. To quantify the absolute abundance of each unique TCRbeta CDR3 rearrangement, sequence reads were collapsed and filtered. For each sample, productive Simpson clonality was calculated by taking the square root of Simpson's diversity index across productive rearrangements. What TCRdb holds here is the immuneACCESS table cut down to in-frame rearrangements. Part of the clones is not present; checked against another copy, under half of the missing clones reflect an unresolved V gene, and the others are unexplained. The V and J calls and clone size come from that table; D and trimming were worked out from the DNA. The sample contains about 170,000 clones, about 83% of them found a single time. The ten largest clones take up roughly 8% of the sample.

The collaborating institutions used their own protocols to collect whole blood in K2EDTA tubes. For TCRbeta analysis, collaborators shipped samples as frozen whole blood, isolated PBMCs, or DNA extracted from either of those sample types. Relative to germline, V is 6 bases shorter and J is 0 bases shorter, with 21 bases between their ends. CDR1 and CDR2 are read off the germline V gene as SGHTS and YDEGEE. The CDR3 contains 17 residues, cysteine and phenylalanine counted. Only CDR3 DNA is held: 51 bases, read in frame from base 1. The source of the sample is a study of blood T cell repertoires in COVID-19 (TCRdb year 2020). For context, the study as a whole: The collaborator samples originated in the United States, Italy and Spain and spanned the acute and convalescent phases of COVID-19. The material from the prospective study consisted of cDNA or gDNA derived from T cells, B-cell-depleted T cells, or PBMCs. Subjects who had been exposed to COVID-19, were actively infected with it, or had recovered from it provided the deeply sampled blood TCRbeta repertoires that made up the dataset. A freely available public database, intended as a resource for researchers studying the immune response to SARS-CoV-2, is where the repertoires were released. Samples came from the ongoing ImmuneRACE study (first 160 participants) plus 1,254 subjects from 6 global collaborators. Nearly every sample came with metadata listing a de-identified subject ID, COVID-19 status, age in years and sex. Where HLA class I and class II types were available, the types were taken from metadata supplied by the sample provider, not from assay-based typing.

Findings and caveats that apply to the study as a whole: The quantity of clinical and demographic metadata differed by source and by participant and was supplied without curation.

The receptor comes from a man in his sixties with acute or convalescent COVID-19. The V and J genes are TRBV5-8 and TRBJ1-2; there is no confident call for the D gene. Sequencing was carried out using peripheral blood. CDR3 protein: CASTTPGATLANYGYTF. Read as DNA, the sequence is TGTGCCAGCACCACCCCGGGAGCCACCCTAGCTAACTATGGCTACACCTTC.